Detailed here is one T cell receptor (beta chain). This clonotype has ten or more counts. No antigen is known for it. Base qualities are missing; no much larger clone stands one base away. Per the germline V gene (reference sequence), DFQATT is the CDR1 and SNEGSKA is the CDR2. Trimming removed 3 bases from V and 5 bases from J; the gene matches leave 8 bases unexplained. Including the terminal cysteine and phenylalanine, the CDR3 comprises 14 residues. Kept here is only the CDR3 DNA, which spans 42 bases and is read in frame from base 1. The data stem from a study of breast tumors, draining lymph nodes, adjacent tissues (TCRdb year 2016). For the study in its entirety: TCR beta repertoires were compared across tumor, adjacent nontumor tissue and axillary lymph nodes obtained from breast cancer patients. In human breast cancer, the study set out to assess how tumor, surrounding tissue and draining lymph node repertoires relate to one another and whether T cells might be exchanged between them.

The lymph node samples were taken from the axillary draining lymph nodes of breast cancer patients. The reads were generated on an Illumina HiSeq 2000. TCR beta chain libraries were generated by multiplex PCR amplification. High-throughput sequencing was used to analyze the amplified TCR beta chain products. Using fastp trimming at Q25 and MiXCR clonotype assembly, TCRdb reanalyzed the public sequencing data and kept in-frame beta chains. Every distinct CDR3 protein forms one entry, paired with its most common genes and DNA. The sample table shows 150,000 to 200,000 distinct CDR3 sequences, and about 33% are seen once. The ten largest clones take up approximately 4.3% of the sample. Beyond this particular receptor, the publication reports: Rather than being directly demonstrated, the conclusion that tumor T cells originate in lymph nodes was presented as consistent with a hypothesis. A scenario in which most tumor T cells derive from the lymph node and then expand within tumor tissue was judged to be consistent with the data. The similarity between tumor and nontumor tissue repertoires was significantly greater in luminal-like breast cancer than in basal-like breast cancer. T-cell repertoire diversity in tumors was found to be lower than in lymph nodes but higher than in nontumor tissue, and preferential V and J gene usage was observed.

Sequencing was carried out using axillary lymph node tissue. The chain couples TRBV20-1 to TRBJ2-3; TRBD2 matches 7 bases in the middle. This sequence originates from a female donor with breast cancer. Some clones in this sample may be carry-over from other donors' samples. The DNA sequence follows: TGCAGTGCTAGTTGGCGGGAGAGAGGAGATACGCAGTATTTT. This translates into CSASWRERGDTQYF.